This T cell receptor (beta chain) emerged from a study of T cells after yellow fever vaccination. Study-level points and caveats: Researchers noted that a small share of clonotypes showed up in both CD4 and CD8 compartments. Subsequent booster samples again held most clones from primary vaccination (96% CD4, about 90% CD8).

Via MiXCR, TCRdb re-called the 5' RACE reads, giving one row per CDR3 protein. This table holds 350,000 to 550,000 distinct CDR3 sequences, roughly 20% found once. This clonotype was picked up many times. Its antigen remains unknown. Germline V gene data show CDR1 as DFQATT and CDR2 as SNEGSKA (reference sequence). The CDR3 runs to 14 residues. Trimming shortened V by 3 bases and J by 10 bases, and 18 bases separated the two germline ends. The sample here was PBMCs, taken before the yellow fever booster vaccination. The TCR originated in a man younger than 35 who received the YFV17D yellow fever vaccine. V usage is TRBV20-1 and J usage is TRBJ1-4; possible D gene TRBD1, 5 bases. The CDR3 nucleotides are TGCAGTGCTAGTCCGAGGCAGGGCCTGGGAAAACTGTTTTTT. It specifies CSASPRQGLGKLFF.